The next 4 T cell receptor beta chains were all read from a single sample in a study of radiotherapy plus CTLA-4 blockade in lung cancer. TCRdb's copy holds only in-frame clones and misses some; the assay was immunoSEQ multiplex PCR. The table lists about 78,000 clones, approximately 83% of them singletons. The specimen was peripheral blood, collected from a patient treated with radiotherapy plus ipilimumab. The receptors derive from a human donor with non-small cell lung cancer who had a partial response to radiotherapy plus ipilimumab.

To note about this clone: Different DNA sequences within this sample yield the same CDR3. V usage is TRBV7-2 and J usage is TRBJ1-2; no definite D call. Per germline, CDR1 SGHTA and CDR2 FQGNSA. This CDR3 comprises 14 residues. V lost 1 base and J lost 5, with 11 bases in between. In DNA, the CDR3 is TGTGCCAGCAGCTTAGGCGAGGTGCCGTATGGCTACACCTTC. Its protein is CASSLGEVPYGYTF. Full variable domain (rest looked up from reference TRBV7-2 and TRBJ1-2): GAGVSQSPSNKVTEKGKDVELRCDPISGHTALYWYRQSLGQGLEFLIYFQGNSAPDKSGLPSDRFSAERTGGSVSTLTIQRTQQEDSAVYLCASSLGEVPYGYTFGSGTRLTVV.

V is TRBV29-1 and J is TRBJ2-7, with TRBD1 matching 8 bases. CDR1 is SQVTM and CDR2 is ANQGSEA in the germline V gene. J gave up 0 bases and V 7 bases, and 5 bases lay outside the gene matches. This CDR3 is 13 amino acids long. CDR3 sequence (DNA): TGCAGCGCCGGGACAGGCTCCTCCTACGAGCAGTACTTC. This translates into CSAGTGSSYEQYF.

This clone was recorded once. The chain employs TRBV10-3 and TRBJ1-4; weak D call: TRBD1 (6 bases). Germline V gene lookup returns CDR1 ENHRY and CDR2 SYGVKD. Trimming took 2 bases from V and 3 from J, leaving 10 bases between them. The CDR3 covers 15 residues. The CDR3 loop reads CAISEMDSPNEKLFF. CDR3 DNA sequence: TGTGCCATCAGTGAGATGGACAGCCCTAATGAAAAACTGTTTTTT.

The chain has TRBV28 and TRBJ1-1; a possible D gene is TRBD1 (5 bases). Trimming removed 7 bases from V and 6 bases from J, with 24 bases in between. The CDR3 is 16 residues long. Germline assignment: CDR1 MDHEN and CDR2 SYDVKM. The CDR3 DNA follows: TGTGCCAGCACTCCCTCGCGGGGCGCGGGTTTCTCTGAAGCTTTCTTT. Translation: CASTPSRGAGFSEAFF.